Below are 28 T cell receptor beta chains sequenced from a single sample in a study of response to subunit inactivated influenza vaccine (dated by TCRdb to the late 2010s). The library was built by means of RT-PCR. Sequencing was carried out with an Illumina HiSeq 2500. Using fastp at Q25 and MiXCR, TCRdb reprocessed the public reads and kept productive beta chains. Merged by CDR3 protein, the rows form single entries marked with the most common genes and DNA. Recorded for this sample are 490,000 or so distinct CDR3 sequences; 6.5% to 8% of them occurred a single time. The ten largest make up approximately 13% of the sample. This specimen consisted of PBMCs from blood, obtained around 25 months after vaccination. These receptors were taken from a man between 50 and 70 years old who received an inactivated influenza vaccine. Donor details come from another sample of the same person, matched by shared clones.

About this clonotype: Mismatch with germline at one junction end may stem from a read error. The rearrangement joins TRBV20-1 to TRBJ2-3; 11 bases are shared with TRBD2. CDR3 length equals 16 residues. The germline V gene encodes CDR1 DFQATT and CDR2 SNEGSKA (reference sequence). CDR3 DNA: TGCTGTGCTAGAGGGGGGACTAGCGGTAGCACAGATACGCAGTATTTT. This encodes CCARGGTSGSTDTQYF.

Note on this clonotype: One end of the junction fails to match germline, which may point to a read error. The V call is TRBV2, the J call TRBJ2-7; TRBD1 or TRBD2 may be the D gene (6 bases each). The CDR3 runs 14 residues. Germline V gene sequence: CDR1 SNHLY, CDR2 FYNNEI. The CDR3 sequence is CASSEGSPGGEQHF. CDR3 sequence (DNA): TGTGCCAGCAGTGAAGGTTCGCCCGGGGGCGAGCAGCACTTC.

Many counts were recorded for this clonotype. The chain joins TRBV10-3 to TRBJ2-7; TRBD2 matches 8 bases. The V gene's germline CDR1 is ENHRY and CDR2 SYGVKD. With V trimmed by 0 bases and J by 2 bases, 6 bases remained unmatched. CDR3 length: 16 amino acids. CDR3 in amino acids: CAISESPGLGTYEQYF. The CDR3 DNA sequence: TGTGCCATCAGTGAGTCACCGGGACTAGGAACCTACGAGCAGTACTTC.

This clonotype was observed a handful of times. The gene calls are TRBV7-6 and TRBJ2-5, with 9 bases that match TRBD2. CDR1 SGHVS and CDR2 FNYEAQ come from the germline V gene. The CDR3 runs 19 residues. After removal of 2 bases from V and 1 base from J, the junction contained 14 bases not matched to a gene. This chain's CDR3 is CASSLNVAGASNLQETQYF. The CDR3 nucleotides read TGTGCCAGCAGCTTAAACGTAGCGGGGGCCTCAAACCTCCAAGAGACCCAGTACTTC.

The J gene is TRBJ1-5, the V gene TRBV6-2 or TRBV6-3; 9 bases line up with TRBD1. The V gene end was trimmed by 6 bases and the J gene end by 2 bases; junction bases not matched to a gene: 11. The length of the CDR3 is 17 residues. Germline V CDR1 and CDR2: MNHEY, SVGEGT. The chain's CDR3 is CASRPGTGISGNQPQHF. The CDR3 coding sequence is TGTGCCAGCAGACCCGGGACAGGGATTTCGGGCAATCAGCCCCAGCATTTT.

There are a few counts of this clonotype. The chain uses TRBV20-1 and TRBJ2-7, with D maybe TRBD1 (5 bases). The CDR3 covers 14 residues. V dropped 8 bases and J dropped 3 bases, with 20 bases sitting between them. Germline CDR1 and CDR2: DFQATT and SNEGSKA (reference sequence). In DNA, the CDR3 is TGCAGTTCGGACCGCGGATTAGGGGACTACGAGCAGTACTTC. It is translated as CSSDRGLGDYEQYF.

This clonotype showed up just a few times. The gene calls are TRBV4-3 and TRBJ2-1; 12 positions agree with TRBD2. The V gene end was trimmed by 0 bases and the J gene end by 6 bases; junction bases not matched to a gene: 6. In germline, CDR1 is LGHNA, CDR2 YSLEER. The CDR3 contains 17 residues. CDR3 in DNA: TGCGCCAGCAGCCAAGATGCACTAGCGGGGGGTTTCAATGAGCAGTTCTTC. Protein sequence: CASSQDALAGGFNEQFF.

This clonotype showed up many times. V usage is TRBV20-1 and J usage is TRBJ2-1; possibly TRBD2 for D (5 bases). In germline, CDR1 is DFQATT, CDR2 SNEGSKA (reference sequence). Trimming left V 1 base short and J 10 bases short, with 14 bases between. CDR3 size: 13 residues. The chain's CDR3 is CSARAEGPLEQFF. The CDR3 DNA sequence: TGCAGTGCTAGAGCCGAGGGCCCCTTGGAGCAGTTCTTC.

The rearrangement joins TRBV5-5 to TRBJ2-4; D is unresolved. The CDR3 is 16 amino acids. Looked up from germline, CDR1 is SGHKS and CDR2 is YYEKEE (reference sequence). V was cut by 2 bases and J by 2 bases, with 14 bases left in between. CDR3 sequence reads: CASSFPAQLPKNIQYF. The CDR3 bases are TGTGCCAGCAGCTTCCCGGCTCAGTTACCCAAAAACATTCAGTACTTC.

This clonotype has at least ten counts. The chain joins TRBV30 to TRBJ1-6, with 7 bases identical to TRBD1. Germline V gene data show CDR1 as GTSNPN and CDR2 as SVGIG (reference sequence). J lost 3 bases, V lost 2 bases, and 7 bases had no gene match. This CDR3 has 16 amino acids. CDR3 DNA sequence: TGTGCCTGGAGTCGAGAGGGGGCCAGCTATAATTCACCCCTCCACTTT. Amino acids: CAWSREGASYNSPLHF.

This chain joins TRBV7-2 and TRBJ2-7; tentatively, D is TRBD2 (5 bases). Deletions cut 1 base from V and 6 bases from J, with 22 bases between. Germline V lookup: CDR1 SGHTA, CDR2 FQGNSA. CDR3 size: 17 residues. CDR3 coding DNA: TGTGCCAGCAGCTTAGTGCCCTCCGGGGTTGTCCTCTCCGAGCAGTACTTC. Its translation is CASSLVPSGVVLSEQYF.

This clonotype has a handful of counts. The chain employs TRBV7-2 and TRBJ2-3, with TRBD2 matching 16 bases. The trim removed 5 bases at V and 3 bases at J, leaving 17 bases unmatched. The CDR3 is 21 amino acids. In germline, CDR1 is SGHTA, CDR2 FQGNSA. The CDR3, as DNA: TGTGCCAGCAGCCTCAAGGCCCCCGGGACTAGCGGGGGGGCCAAGACAGATACGCAGTATTTT. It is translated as CASSLKAPGTSGGAKTDTQYF.

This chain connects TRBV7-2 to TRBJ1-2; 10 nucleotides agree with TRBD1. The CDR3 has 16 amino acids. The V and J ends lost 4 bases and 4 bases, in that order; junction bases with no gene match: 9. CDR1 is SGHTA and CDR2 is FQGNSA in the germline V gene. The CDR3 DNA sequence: TGTGCCAGCAGCTCACAGAGCGGGACAGGGGCCTATGGCTACACCTTC. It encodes CASSSQSGTGAYGYTF.

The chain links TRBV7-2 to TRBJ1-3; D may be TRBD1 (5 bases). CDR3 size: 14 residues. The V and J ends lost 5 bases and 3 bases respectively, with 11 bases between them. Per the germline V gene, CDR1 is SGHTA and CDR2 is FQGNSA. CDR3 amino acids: CASSRGGVGNTIYF. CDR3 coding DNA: TGTGCCAGCAGCCGCGGAGGGGTTGGAAACACCATATATTTT.

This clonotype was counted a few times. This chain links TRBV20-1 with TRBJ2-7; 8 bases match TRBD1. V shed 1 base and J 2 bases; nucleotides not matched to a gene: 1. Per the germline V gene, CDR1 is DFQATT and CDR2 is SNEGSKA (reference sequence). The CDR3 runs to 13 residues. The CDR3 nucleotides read TGCAGTGCTAGAGGACAGGGGACCTACGAGCAGTACTTC. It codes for CSARGQGTYEQYF.

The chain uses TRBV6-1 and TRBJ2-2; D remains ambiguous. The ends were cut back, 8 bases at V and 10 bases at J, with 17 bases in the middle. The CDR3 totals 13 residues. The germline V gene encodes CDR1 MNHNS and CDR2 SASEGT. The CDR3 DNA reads TGTGCCAGCCGGGTCAGCTTATCCGCGGAGCTGTTTTTT. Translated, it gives CASRVSLSAELFF.

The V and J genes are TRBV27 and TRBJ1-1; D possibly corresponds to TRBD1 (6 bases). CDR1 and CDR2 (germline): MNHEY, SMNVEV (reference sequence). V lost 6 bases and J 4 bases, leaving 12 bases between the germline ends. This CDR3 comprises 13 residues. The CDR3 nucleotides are TGTGCCAGCAGACAGGACAGATTCACTGAAGCTTTCTTT. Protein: CASRQDRFTEAFF.

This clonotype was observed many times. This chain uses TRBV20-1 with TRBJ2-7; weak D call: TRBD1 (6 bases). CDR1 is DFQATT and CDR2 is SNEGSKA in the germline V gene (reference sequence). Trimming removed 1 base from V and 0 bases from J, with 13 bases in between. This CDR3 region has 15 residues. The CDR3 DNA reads TGCAGTGCTAGAGGGCGGACAGCCGGCTCCTACGAGCAGTACTTC. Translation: CSARGRTAGSYEQYF.

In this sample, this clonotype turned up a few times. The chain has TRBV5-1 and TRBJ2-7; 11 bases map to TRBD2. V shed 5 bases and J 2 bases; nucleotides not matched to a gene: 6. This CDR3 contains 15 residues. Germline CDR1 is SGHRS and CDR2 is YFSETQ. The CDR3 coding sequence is TGCGCCAGCAGTTGGACTAGCGGGCCTACCTACGAGCAGTACTTC. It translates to CASSWTSGPTYEQYF. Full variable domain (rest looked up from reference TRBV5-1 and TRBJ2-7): KAGVTQTPRYLIKTRGQQVTLSCSPISGHRSVSWYQQTPGQGLQFLFEYFSETQRNKGNFPGRFSGRQFSNSRSEMNVSTLELGDSALYLCASSWTSGPTYEQYFGPGTRLTVT.

The CDR3 nucleotides read TGTGCCAGCCGGCCGACGCGCGCCCACAATGAGCAGTTCTTC. Translating gives CASRPTRAHNEQFF. V and J are TRBV12-3 or TRBV12-4 and TRBJ2-1; no reliable D call. V was trimmed by 8 bases and J by 5 bases, leaving 16 bases between them. The CDR3 is made up of 14 amino acids.

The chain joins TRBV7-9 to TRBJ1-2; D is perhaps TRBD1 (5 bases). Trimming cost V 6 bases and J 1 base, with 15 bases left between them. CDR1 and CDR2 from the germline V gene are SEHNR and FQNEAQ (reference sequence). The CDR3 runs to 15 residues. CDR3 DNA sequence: TGTGCCAGCAGGTCCCGGTCTGGGGGTAACTATGGCTACACCTTC. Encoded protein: CASRSRSGGNYGYTF.

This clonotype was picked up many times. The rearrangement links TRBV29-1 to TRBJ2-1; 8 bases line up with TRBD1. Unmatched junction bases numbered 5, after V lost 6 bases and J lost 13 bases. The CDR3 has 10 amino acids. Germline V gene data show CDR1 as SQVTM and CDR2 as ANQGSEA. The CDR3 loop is CSVDDRGQFF. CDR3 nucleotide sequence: TGCAGCGTCGACGACAGGGGCCAGTTCTTC.

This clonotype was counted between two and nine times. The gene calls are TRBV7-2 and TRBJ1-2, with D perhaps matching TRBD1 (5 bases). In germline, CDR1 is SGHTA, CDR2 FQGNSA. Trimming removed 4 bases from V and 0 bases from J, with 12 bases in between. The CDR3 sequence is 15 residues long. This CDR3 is CASSWGENANYGYTF. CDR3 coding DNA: TGTGCCAGCAGCTGGGGGGAAAATGCTAACTATGGCTACACCTTC.

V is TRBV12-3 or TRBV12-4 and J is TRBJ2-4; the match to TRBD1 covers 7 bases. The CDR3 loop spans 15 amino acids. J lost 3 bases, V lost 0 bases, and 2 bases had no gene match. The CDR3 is CASSLASGGKNIQYF. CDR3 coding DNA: TGTGCCAGCAGTTTAGCGTCAGGGGGCAAAAACATTCAGTACTTC.

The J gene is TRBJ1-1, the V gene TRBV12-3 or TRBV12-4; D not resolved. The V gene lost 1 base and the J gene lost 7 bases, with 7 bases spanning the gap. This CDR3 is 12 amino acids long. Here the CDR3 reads CASSLGPGEAFF. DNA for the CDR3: TGTGCCAGCAGTTTAGGGCCCGGTGAAGCTTTCTTT.

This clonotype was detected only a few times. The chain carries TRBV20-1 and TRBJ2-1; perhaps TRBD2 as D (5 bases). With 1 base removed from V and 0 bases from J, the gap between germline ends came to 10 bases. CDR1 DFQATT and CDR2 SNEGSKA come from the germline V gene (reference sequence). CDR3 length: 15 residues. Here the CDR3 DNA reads TGCAGTGCTAGAGGGCTAGCCAACTCCTACAATGAGCAGTTCTTC. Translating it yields CSARGLANSYNEQFF.

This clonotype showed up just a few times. The CDR3 region is CASSPAAGYTDTQYF. For the CDR3, the DNA is TGTGCCAGCAGCCCAGCTGCAGGTTATACAGATACGCAGTATTTT. V is TRBV4-2 and J is TRBJ2-3; the D is unclear. Germline V CDR1 and CDR2: LGHNA, YNFKEQ. Deletions cut 4 bases from V and 3 bases from J, with 14 bases between. CDR3 length: 15 amino acids.

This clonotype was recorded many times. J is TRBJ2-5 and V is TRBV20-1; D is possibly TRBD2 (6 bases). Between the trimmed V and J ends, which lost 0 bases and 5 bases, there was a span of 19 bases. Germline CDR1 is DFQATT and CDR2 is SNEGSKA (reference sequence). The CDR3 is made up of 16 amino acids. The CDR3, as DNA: TGCAGTGCTAGAGATCCCGGCGGGGAAAATGCGGAGACCCAGTACTTC. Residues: CSARDPGGENAETQYF.